Detailed here is one TCR beta chain. V was shortened by 1 base and J by 2 bases, with 14 bases between the two germline ends. Per the germline V gene, CDR1 is SGDLS and CDR2 is YYNGEE. This CDR3 has 16 residues. These data belong to a study of PD-L1 blockade in urothelial cancer. Assay used: immunoSEQ multiplex PCR; TCRdb lists only in-frame clones, some missing. The sample lists about 88,000 clones, roughly 90% occurring once. The source is a man aged 55-75 years with urothelial cancer. The V gene is TRBV9, the J gene TRBJ2-3; D call uncertain. The sequencing used PBMCs, collected around atezolizumab (anti-PD-L1) treatment. CDR3 bases: TGTGCCAGCAGCGTACTGACTCCTTCGCCCACAGATACGCAGTATTTT. Its protein product is CASSVLTPSPTDTQYF.